A single T cell receptor beta chain is shown here with its context. Per germline, CDR1 MNHEY and CDR2 SVGAGI. This CDR3 is 15 amino acids long. Germline trimming cut 2 bases from V and 2 bases from J; bases unmatched to any gene: 4. These data come from a study of blood T cell repertoires in COVID-19. At the level of the study: There were acute and convalescent COVID-19 samples, and they came from the United States, Italy and Spain.

How the authors handled the data: The assay estimated nucleated cells by amplifying reference gene primers. TCRdb's copy holds only in-frame clones and misses some; the assay was immunoSEQ multiplex PCR. V and J calls plus clone size are reproduced from that table; the DNA served to infer D and trimming. Among over 250,000 clones, 89% were seen once, and the ten largest hold roughly 2.2%. Input material: peripheral blood. The genes are TRBV6-5 and TRBJ2-3; 7 nucleotides align to TRBD2. This clonotype was obtained from a man aged 50 to 60 with acute or convalescent COVID-19. The CDR3 nucleotides are TGTGCCAGCAGTTACCGGGGGGTGTCCACAGATACGCAGTATTTT. Amino acid sequence: CASSYRGVSTDTQYF.